This T cell receptor (beta chain) is from a study of tissue T cells after allogeneic stem cell transplantation (dated by TCRdb to the early 2020s). With regard to the full study: The study profiled TCR beta repertoires across many tissues from research autopsies of patients with and without GVHD, plus mouse models of GVHD. On the human side, the study was prospective and observational, with no blinding or randomization. The research as a whole found: The study did not establish which tissue TCRs were alloreactive or antigen-specific, and some clones may have been host cells that persisted. Few T cell clones were found to be shared across patients, but shared repertoire signatures across patients were revealed in a tissue-specific fashion by motif-based clustering. In both patients and mice, T cells from blood and spleen covered only a limited part of the TCR repertoire found in tissues. Within patients, how anatomically similar tissues were was a major factor shaping TCR repertoire composition, regardless of disease or transplant status. The patient cohort was small and clinically heterogeneous, and sampling depth was acknowledged as a limitation.

This clone is identified as medium-sized (0.01 to 0.1%). Its antigen is not yet known. For this receptor, the gene names and germline sequences are taken from the mouse. The read gets to within 1 residue of the CDR3 end, and the germline J gene fills in the rest. The sample contains more than one DNA sequence encoding this CDR3. The library was prepared using the immunoSEQ multiplex PCR assay. Adaptive Biotechnologies performed the TCRbeta CDR3 sequencing at survey depth and reported CDR3 sequences, V/J genes, productive frequency and template counts. TCR beta CDR3 regions were amplified from genomic DNA rather than RNA. Per the authors' processing: Jensen-Shannon divergence was used to quantify pairwise repertoire overlap between tissues, with a value of 1 indicating complete divergence and a value of 0 indicating identical repertoires. Tissues were clustered by single-linkage agglomerative hierarchical clustering of pairwise JSD values and displayed as dendrograms. All patient samples were analyzed with GLIPH2 using simulation_depth 1000, kmer_min_depth 3 and cdr3_length_cutoff 8, and only groups containing more than two unique CDR3s were kept. A standardized tissue-overlap score extrapolated Jaccard GLIPH-group overlap across patients to a standard repertoire size of 1000 clones. Linear mixed-effect models, with tissue included as a fixed effect and individual included as a random effect, were used to assess associations of diversity with clinical or experimental variables. TCRdb took this table from immuneACCESS and kept in-frame rearrangements with V and J called. Such tables lack part of the clones; where checked against another copy, unresolved V genes explain under half of the gap, and the rest is unexplained. For V, J and clone size, that table is used; D and trimming come from the DNA. This sample lists under 9,000 clones; around 34% were detected once. About 3.3% of the sample goes to the ten largest clones.

The germline V gene supplies CDR1 KGHTA and CDR2 FQNQQP. The CDR3 measures 13 amino acids from cysteine to phenylalanine. The CDR3 was read in part: 36 bases, with the frame set at base 1. In the paper's terms, the time point label means: mouse harvest day 14 after allogeneic transplant. Each mouse graft consisted of 10^7 T-cell-depleted bone marrow cells plus 10^6 splenic CD5+ T cells and was given by tail vein injection. Mouse GVHD was modeled in a major MHC-mismatch B6 (H2b) into BALB/c (H2d) model, with tissues profiled at day 7 or 14. On day 7 or 14 post-transplant, mouse tissues and retro-orbital blood were harvested with separate sterile tools for each animal, and livers were flushed beforehand. Before genomic DNA was isolated with the DNeasy Blood & Tissue Kit, mouse tissues were minced with razor blades in buffered saline.

Sequencing used skin. Recombination connected TRBV23 to TRBJ1-5; the DNA was not used to check the table's D call, TRBD1. This TCR came from a female BALB/c mouse given C57BL/6 T cells with graft-versus-host disease after an allogeneic hematopoietic cell transplant. The covered CDR3 bases are TGCTCCAGCAGTCCGGGACAGAACCAGGCTCCGCTT. Its translation reads: CSSSPGQNQAPL. The whole CDR3 reads CSSSPGQNQAPLF. Here the CDR3 is joined to the reference TRBV23 and TRBJ1-5 genes, and the full variable domain is: DAAVTQKPRYLIKMKGQEAEMKCIPEKGHTAVFWYQQKQSKELKFLIYFQNQQPLDQIDMVKERFSAVCPSSSLCSLGIRTCEAEDSALYLCSSSPGQNQAPLFGEGTRLSVL.